This TCR beta chain emerged from a study of immune evolution from preneoplasia to lung adenocarcinoma. Study-wide context: HLA loss of heterozygosity: 5.5% to 8.5% AIS, approximately 15% MIA, over 30% ADC, none AAH. General observations from the study: Top clone share appeared to fall from AAH through AIS, MIA, adenocarcinoma.

Comment on this clone: Its cognate antigen is unknown.

CDR1 LGHNA and CDR2 YSLEER come from the germline V gene. The CDR3 has 16 amino acids. The V end lost 4 bases, the J end lost 4 bases, and 19 bases lay between the germline ends. Two lung cancer pathologists independently confirmed each histologic diagnosis. Nucleic acids came from premalignant or tumor cells enriched by macro-dissection. Libraries were prepared by immunoSEQ multiplex PCR; TCRdb keeps only in-frame clonotypes and omits some of them. The sample lists around 6,100 clones, 65% to 80% occurring once. Material for sequencing was FFPE lung adenocarcinoma in situ tissue. This chain links TRBV4-3 with TRBJ1-2; TRBD1 is a possible D gene (5 bases). This receptor was identified in a person aged 60-79 years with lung adenocarcinoma. CDR3: CASSPGIRVPIYGYTF. In DNA form, the CDR3 reads TGCGCCAGCAGCCCTGGAATCAGGGTCCCTATCTATGGCTACACCTTC.